These 5 T cell receptor beta chains came from one sample sequenced in a study of blood T cells in healthy people across ages. A second PCR, run for about 7 to 11 cycles, used a sample-barcoded 5' primer plus a J-beta primer mix. TCRdb passed the 5' RACE reads through MiXCR, listing each CDR3 protein once. Here the sample spans approximately 850,000 distinct CDR3 sequences, roughly 60% being singletons. The sample consisted of blood. The receptors here all came from a man in his thirties or forties in good health.

This clonotype was seen a few times. The rearrangement uses TRBV7-9 and TRBJ1-5, with D maybe TRBD1 (5 bases). The CDR3 has 13 residues. V was clipped by 5 bases and J by 4 bases, with 9 bases between them. CDR1 and CDR2 from the germline V gene are SEHNR and FQNEAQ (reference sequence). CDR3 bases: TGTGCCAGCAGCGAGGGGAGTAATCAGCCCCAGCATTTT. This codes for CASSEGSNQPQHF.

This chain links TRBV5-4 with TRBJ2-4, with 8 bases that match TRBD1. V trimming: 4 bases; J trimming: 3 bases; junction bases outside the gene matches: 21. The CDR3 length is 20 residues. Germline-derived CDR1 and CDR2 are SGHNT and YYREEE (reference sequence). CDR3 protein: CASSLNTGTGPTYSKNIQYF. In DNA, the CDR3 is TGTGCCAGCAGCCTAAACACCGGGACAGGACCAACTTATAGCAAAAACATTCAGTACTTC.

The rearrangement uses TRBV20-1 and TRBJ2-3, with 14 bases identical to TRBD2. Per germline, CDR1 DFQATT and CDR2 SNEGSKA (reference sequence). The CDR3 has 17 residues. V lost 2 bases to trimming and J lost 5 bases; unmatched junction nucleotides: 9. The CDR3 region has the DNA TGCAGTGCTAGACCATGGGGACTAGCGGGGGATATAGATACGCAGTATTTT. It specifies CSARPWGLAGDIDTQYF.

The chain combines TRBV25-1 with TRBJ2-5, with 7 bases lining up with TRBD2. With V trimmed by 1 base and J by 11 bases, 1 base remained unmatched. Germline V gene data show CDR1 as MGHDK and CDR2 as SYGVNS. This CDR3 contains 11 residues. DNA of the CDR3: TGTGCCAGCAGTGAATTCGGGGGGCAGTACTTC. Its translation: CASSEFGGQYF.

Concerning this clonotype itself: One end of the junction is discordant with germline, which a read error may explain. This rearrangement joins TRBV6-5 to TRBJ1-2, with D hard to call. The length of the CDR3 is 15 residues. The germline gives CDR1 MNHEY, CDR2 SVGAGI. CDR3 sequence reads: CASSLNGRINYDYTF. The CDR3, as DNA: TGTGCCAGCAGTCTCAATGGACGGATTAACTATGACTACACCTTC.